This note documents a single T cell receptor (beta chain) sequence. Its antigen is undetermined. Germline CDR1 and CDR2: ENHRY and SYGVKD. This CDR3 contains 14 residues. The V and J ends lost 4 bases and 3 bases, in that order; junction bases with no gene match: 4. The study ran its PCR with 60 Vbeta and 13 Jbeta primers. Here immunoSEQ multiplex PCR was the method, and the copy in TCRdb shows in-frame clones only, minus some. The sample comprises over 55,000 clones, 75% to 85% of which are singletons, and around 5.4% rests with the top ten. The sample comes from a study of cytomegalovirus exposure and HLA in healthy donors. Study-wide results and limits: Later work associated fewer than 20,000 TCR beta sequences with HLA alleles at 0.05 false discovery rate.

The chain recombines TRBV10-3 with TRBJ1-2; TRBD1 agrees at 8 bases. The sequence was obtained from a male donor in good health and CMV-seronegative. Input material: PBMCs. This CDR3 is CAISGTGSDYGYTF. In DNA, the CDR3 is TGTGCCATCAGTGGGACAGGGAGCGACTATGGCTACACCTTC.